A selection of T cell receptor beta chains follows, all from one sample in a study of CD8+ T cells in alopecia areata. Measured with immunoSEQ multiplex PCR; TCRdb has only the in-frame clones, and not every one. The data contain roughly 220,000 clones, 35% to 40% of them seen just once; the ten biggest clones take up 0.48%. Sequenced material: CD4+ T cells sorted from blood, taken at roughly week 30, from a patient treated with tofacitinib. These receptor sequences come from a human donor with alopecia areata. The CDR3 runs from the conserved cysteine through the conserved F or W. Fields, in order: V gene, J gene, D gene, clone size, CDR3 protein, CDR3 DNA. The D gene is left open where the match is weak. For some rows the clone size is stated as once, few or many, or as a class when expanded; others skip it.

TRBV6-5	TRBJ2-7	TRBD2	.	CASSSGAPYEQYF	TGTGCCAGCAGTAGCGGGGCGCCCTACGAGCAGTACTTC
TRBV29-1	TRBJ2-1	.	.	CSVVFWQALNNEQFF	.
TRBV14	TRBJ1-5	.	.	CASSQDRGQPQHF	TGTGCCAGCAGCCAAGATCGTGGTCAGCCCCAGCATTTT
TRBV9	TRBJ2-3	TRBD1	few	CASSGKKIGDRGDTQYF	TGTGCCAGCAGCGGGAAAAAGATCGGGGACAGAGGAGATACGCAGTATTTT
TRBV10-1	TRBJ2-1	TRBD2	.	CASSEAASGAYNEQFF	TGCGCCAGCAGTGAAGCGGCTAGCGGAGCCTACAATGAGCAGTTCTTC
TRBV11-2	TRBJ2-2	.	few	CASSRVRGNTGELFF	TGTGCCAGCAGCAGGGTCAGGGGGAACACCGGGGAGCTGTTTTTT
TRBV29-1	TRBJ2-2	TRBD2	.	CSGPLAGEVDTGELFF	TGCAGCGGCCCACTAGCGGGAGAGGTTGACACCGGGGAGCTGTTTTTT
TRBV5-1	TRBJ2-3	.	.	CASSSEGRTDTQYF	TGCGCCAGCAGCTCCGAAGGTCGCACAGATACGCAGTATTTT
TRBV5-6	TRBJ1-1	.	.	CASSSGLLMNTEAFF	TGTGCCAGCAGCTCGGGTCTCCTCATGAACACTGAAGCTTTCTTT
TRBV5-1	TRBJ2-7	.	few	CASSRNSKIAGRGSWDEQYF	TGCGCCAGCAGCCGTAACTCTAAGATCGCTGGCAGGGGATCATGGGACGAGCAGTACTTC
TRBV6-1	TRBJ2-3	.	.	CASSVDRNTDTQYF	TGTGCCAGCAGTGTCGACAGGAACACAGATACGCAGTATTTT
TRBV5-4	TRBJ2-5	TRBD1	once	CASSSRRDRGLETQYF	TGTGCCAGCAGCTCCCGCCGGGACAGGGGTCTGGAGACCCAGTACTTC
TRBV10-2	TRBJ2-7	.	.	CASSEPGHYEQYF	TGCGCCAGCAGTGAACCGGGACACTACGAGCAGTACTTC
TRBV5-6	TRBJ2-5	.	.	CASSFYGRQTQYF	TGTGCCAGCAGCTTTTACGGGAGACAGACCCAGTACTTC
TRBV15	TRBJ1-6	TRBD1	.	CATSRTGGRNNSPLHF	TGTGCCACCAGCCGGACAGGGGGTCGGAATAATTCACCCCTCCACTTT
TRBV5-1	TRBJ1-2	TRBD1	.	CASSAQGADGYTF	TGCGCCAGCAGCGCACAGGGGGCTGATGGCTACACCTTC
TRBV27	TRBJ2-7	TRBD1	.	CASSGVGQASYEQYF	TGTGCCAGCAGTGGCGTGGGACAGGCCTCCTACGAGCAGTACTTC
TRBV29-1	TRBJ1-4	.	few	CSVETTGTPNEKLFF	TGCAGCGTTGAAACCACCGGGACACCAAATGAAAAACTGTTTTTT
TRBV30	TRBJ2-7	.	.	CAWSVLRSYEQYF	TGTGCCTGGAGTGTACTAAGGAGCTACGAGCAGTACTTC
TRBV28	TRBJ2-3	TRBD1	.	CASSPAGTGVSDTQYF	TGTGCCAGCAGTCCTGCCGGGACAGGGGTGTCAGATACGCAGTATTTT
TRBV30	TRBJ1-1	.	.	CAWGSSFTEAFF	TGTGCCTGGGGGAGTAGTTTCACTGAAGCTTTCTTT
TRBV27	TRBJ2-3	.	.	CASSFASLGGDTQYF	TGTGCCAGCAGTTTTGCCTCCCTGGGTGGAGATACGCAGTATTTT
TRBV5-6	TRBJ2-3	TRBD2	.	CASRSVAGERTDTQYF	TGTGCCAGCAGGTCCGTAGCGGGGGAGCGCACAGATACGCAGTATTTT
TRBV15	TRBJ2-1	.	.	CATSSISGGSYNEQFF	TGTGCCACCAGCAGTATTAGCGGCGGCTCCTACAATGAGCAGTTCTTC
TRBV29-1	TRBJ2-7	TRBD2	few	CSVNLLAGAYEQYF	TGCAGCGTAAACCTTTTAGCGGGGGCCTACGAGCAGTACTTC
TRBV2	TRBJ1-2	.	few	CASSVGQRGSYGYTF	TGTGCCAGCAGTGTGGGGCAAAGGGGGAGTTATGGCTACACCTTC
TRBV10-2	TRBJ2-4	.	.	CASNGPGNIQYF	TGCGCCAGCAACGGGCCTGGCAACATTCAGTACTTC
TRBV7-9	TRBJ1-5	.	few	CASSLGQTHQPQHF	TGTGCCAGCAGCTTGGGACAAACCCATCAGCCCCAGCATTTT
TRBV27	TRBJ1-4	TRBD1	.	CASSLGYRGQAEKLFF	TGTGCCAGCAGTTTAGGGTACAGGGGGCAGGCTGAAAAACTGTTTTTT
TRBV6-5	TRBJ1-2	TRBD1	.	CASSYSSTGNHGYTF	TGTGCCAGCAGTTACAGCTCGACAGGGAACCATGGCTACACCTTC
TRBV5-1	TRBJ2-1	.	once	CASSYRDYNEQFF	TGCGCCAGCAGCTATCGGGACTACAATGAGCAGTTCTTC
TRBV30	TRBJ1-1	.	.	CAWSVLQNTEAFF	TGTGCCTGGAGTGTACTTCAGAACACTGAAGCTTTCTTT
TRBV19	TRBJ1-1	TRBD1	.	CASSKRRDSVTNTEAFF	TGTGCCAGTAGTAAACGCCGGGACAGCGTCACGAACACTGAAGCTTTCTTT
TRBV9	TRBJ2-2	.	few	CASSVRDADTGELFF	TGTGCCAGCAGCGTACGAGACGCAGACACCGGGGAGCTGTTTTTT
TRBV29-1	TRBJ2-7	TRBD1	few	CSVEARQGSYEQYF	TGCAGCGTTGAAGCAAGACAGGGCTCCTACGAGCAGTACTTC
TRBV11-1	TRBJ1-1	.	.	CASSLQRTNTEAFF	TGTGCCAGCAGCTTACAGAGGACGAACACTGAAGCTTTCTTT
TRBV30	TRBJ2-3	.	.	CAWSQTTRTDTQYF	TGTGCCTGGAGTCAAACAACGCGGACAGATACGCAGTATTTT
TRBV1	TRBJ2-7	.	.	CTNRAGGPLLGVYEQYF	TGCACCAACCGAGCGGGAGGGCCGCTGTTGGGAGTCTACGAGCAGTACTTC
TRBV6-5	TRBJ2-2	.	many	CASSSRDFRELFF	TGTGCCAGCAGTTCCCGGGATTTCCGGGAGCTGTTTTTT
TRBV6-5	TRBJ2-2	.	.	CAIRGDAMNTGELFF	TGTGCCATCCGAGGGGACGCCATGAACACCGGGGAGCTGTTTTTT
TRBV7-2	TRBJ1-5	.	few	CASSLAGSRGQPQHF	TGTGCCAGCAGCTTAGCCGGGTCCAGAGGGCAGCCCCAGCATTTT
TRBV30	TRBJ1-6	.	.	CAGHRANSPLHF	TGTGCCGGCCATCGAGCTAATTCACCCCTCCACTTT
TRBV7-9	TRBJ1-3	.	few	CASSLPRPISGNTIYF	TGTGCCAGCAGCTTACCGAGACCAATATCTGGAAACACCATATATTTT
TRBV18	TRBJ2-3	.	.	CASSPGTSDRDTQYF	TGTGCCAGCTCACCAGGGACTTCAGATCGGGATACGCAGTATTTT
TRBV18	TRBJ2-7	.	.	CASSPQSAPYEQYF	TGTGCCAGCTCACCACAATCGGCCCCCTACGAGCAGTACTTC
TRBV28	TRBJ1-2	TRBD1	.	CAGATEGAYGYTF	TGTGCCGGGGCGACCGAGGGGGCGTATGGCTACACCTTC
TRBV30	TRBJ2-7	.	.	CAWSPGHYEQYF	TGTGCCTGGAGTCCCGGACACTACGAGCAGTACTTC
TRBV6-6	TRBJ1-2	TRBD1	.	CASTHQDRAGYTF	TGTGCCAGCACTCACCAGGACAGGGCAGGCTACACCTTC
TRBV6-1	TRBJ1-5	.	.	CASSDPQRVQPQHF	TGTGCCAGCAGTGACCCCCAACGGGTTCAGCCCCAGCATTTT
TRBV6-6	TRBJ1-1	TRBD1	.	CASSPPGTGNTEAFF	TGTGCCAGCAGCCCACCAGGGACAGGGAACACTGAAGCTTTCTTT
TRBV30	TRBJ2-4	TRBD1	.	CAWSADRGQGQYF	TGTGCCTGGAGTGCTGACAGGGGGCAAGGCCAGTACTTC
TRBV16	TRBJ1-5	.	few	CASSQGYNQPQHF	TGTGCCAGCAGCCAGGGGTACAATCAGCCCCAGCATTTT
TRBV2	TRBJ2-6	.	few	CASRDSGANVLTF	TGTGCCAGCAGGGACTCTGGGGCCAACGTCCTGACTTTC
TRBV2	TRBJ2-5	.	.	CASGREETQYF	TGTGCCAGCGGAAGAGAAGAGACCCAGTACTTC
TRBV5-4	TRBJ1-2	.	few	CASSLFFQGRANYGYTF	TGTGCCAGCAGCTTGTTCTTCCAGGGAAGAGCTAACTATGGCTACACCTTC